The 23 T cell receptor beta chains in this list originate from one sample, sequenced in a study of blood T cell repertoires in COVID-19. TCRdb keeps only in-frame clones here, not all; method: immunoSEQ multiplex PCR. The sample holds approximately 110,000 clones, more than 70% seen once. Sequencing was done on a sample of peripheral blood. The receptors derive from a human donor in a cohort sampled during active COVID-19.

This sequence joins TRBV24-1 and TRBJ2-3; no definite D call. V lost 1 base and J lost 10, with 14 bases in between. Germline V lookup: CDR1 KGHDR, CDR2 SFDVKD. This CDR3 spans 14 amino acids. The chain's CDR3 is CATSDFLLVPPQYF. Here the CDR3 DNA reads TGTGCCACCAGTGATTTTTTACTTGTCCCCCCGCAGTATTTT.

The CDR3 nucleotides are TGTGCCAGTAGTATCCCCTCTAGCGGGGGGACTAATGAGCAGTTCTTC. Its translation: CASSIPSSGGTNEQFF. This chain uses TRBV19 with TRBJ2-1; 11 bases are shared with TRBD2. V was clipped by 3 bases and J by 7 bases; unmatched bases: 8. The CDR3 spans 16 residues. The germline V gene encodes CDR1 LNHDA and CDR2 SQIVND (reference sequence).

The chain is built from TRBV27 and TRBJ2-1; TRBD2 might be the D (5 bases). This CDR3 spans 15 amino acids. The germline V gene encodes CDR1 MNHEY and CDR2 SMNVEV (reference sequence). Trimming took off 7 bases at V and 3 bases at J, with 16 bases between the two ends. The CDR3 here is CASTRLYPVYNEQFF. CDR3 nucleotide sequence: TGTGCCAGCACCCGACTATACCCGGTCTACAATGAGCAGTTCTTC.

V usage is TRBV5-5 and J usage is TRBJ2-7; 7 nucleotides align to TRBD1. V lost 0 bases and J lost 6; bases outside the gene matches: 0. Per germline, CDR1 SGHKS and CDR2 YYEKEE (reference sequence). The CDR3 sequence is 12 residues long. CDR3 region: CASSLAGGEQYF. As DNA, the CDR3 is TGTGCCAGCAGCTTGGCAGGGGGCGAGCAGTACTTC.

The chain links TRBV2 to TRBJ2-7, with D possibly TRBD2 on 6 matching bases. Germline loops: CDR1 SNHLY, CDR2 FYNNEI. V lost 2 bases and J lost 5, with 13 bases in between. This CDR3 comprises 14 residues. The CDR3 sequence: CASSEILARDEQYF. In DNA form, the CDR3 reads TGTGCCAGCAGTGAAATACTAGCACGGGACGAGCAGTACTTC. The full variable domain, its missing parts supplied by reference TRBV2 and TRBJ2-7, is EPEVTQTPSHQVTQMGQEVILRCVPISNHLYFYWYRQILGQKVEFLVSFYNNEISEKSEIFDDQFSVERPDGSNFTLKIRSTKLEDSAMYFCASSEILARDEQYFGPGTRLTVT.

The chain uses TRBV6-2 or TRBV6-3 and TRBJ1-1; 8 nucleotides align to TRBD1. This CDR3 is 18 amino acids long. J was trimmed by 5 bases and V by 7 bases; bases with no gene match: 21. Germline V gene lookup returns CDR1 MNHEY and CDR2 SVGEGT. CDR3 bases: TGTGCCAGCAACCCGGAGGACCCAGGGGGCGCGTTTTGGACTGAAGCTTTCTTT. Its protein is CASNPEDPGGAFWTEAFF.

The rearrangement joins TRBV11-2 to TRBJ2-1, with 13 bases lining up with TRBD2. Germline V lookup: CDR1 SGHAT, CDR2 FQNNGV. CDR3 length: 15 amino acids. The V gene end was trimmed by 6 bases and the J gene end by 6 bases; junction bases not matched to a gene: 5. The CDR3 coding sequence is TGTGCCAGCAGTTCGGGACTAGCGGGGCTCAATGAGCAGTTCTTC. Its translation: CASSSGLAGLNEQFF.

The CDR3: CASRELYSNQPQHF. The CDR3 DNA reads TGTGCCAGCAGAGAGCTGTATAGCAATCAGCCCCAGCATTTT. The rearrangement uses TRBV6-6 and TRBJ1-5, with D unclear. The CDR3 is 14 residues long. V lost 6 bases and J 0 bases, leaving 9 bases between the germline ends. Per germline, CDR1 MNHNY and CDR2 SVGAGI (reference sequence).

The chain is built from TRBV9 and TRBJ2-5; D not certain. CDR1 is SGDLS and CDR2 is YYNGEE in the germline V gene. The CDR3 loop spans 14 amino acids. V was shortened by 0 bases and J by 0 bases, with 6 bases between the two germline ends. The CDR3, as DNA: TGTGCCAGCAGCGTAGTTATAGACCAAGAGACCCAGTACTTC. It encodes CASSVVIDQETQYF.

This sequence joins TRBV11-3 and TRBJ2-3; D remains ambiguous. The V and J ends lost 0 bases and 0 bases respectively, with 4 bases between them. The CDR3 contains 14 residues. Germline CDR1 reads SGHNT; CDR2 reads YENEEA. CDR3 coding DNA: TGTGCCAGCAGCTTAGAGGGCAGCACAGATACGCAGTATTTT. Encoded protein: CASSLEGSTDTQYF.

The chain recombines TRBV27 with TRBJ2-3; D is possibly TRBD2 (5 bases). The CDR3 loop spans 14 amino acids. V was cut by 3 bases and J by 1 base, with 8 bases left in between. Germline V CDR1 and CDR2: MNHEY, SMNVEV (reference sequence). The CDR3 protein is CASSFGVRTDTQYF. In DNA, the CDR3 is TGTGCCAGCAGTTTCGGGGTGCGCACAGATACGCAGTATTTT.

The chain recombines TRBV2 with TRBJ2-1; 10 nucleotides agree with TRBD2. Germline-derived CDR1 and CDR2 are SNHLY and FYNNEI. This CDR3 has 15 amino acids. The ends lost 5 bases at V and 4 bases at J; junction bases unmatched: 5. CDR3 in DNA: TGTGCCAGCAGTAAAGGACTAGCGGTATACAATGAGCAGTTCTTC. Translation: CASSKGLAVYNEQFF.

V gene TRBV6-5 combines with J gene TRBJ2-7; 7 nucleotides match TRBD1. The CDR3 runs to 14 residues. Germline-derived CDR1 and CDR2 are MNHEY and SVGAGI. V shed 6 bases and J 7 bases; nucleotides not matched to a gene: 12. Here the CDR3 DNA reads TGTGCCAGCAGGACCCGGGACAGCCCATATGAGCAGTACTTC. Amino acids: CASRTRDSPYEQYF.

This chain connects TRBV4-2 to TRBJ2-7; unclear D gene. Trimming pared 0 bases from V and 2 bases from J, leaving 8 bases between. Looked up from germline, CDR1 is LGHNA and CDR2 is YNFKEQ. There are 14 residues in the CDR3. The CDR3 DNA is TGTGCCAGCAGCCAAGATTCCGTTGCCTACGAGCAGTACTTC. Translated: CASSQDSVAYEQYF.

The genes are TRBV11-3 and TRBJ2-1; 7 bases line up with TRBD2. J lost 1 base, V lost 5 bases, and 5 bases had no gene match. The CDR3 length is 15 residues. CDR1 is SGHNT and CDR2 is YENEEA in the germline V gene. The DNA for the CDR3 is TGTGCCAGCAGCGAGGGCGGGAGTTCCTACAATGAGCAGTTCTTC. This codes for CASSEGGSSYNEQFF.

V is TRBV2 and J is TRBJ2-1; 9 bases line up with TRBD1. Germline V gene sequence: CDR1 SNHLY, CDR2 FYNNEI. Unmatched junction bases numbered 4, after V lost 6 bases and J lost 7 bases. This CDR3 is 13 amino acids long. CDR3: CASRGDRANEQFF. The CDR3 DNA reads TGTGCCAGCAGGGGGGACAGGGCAAATGAGCAGTTCTTC.

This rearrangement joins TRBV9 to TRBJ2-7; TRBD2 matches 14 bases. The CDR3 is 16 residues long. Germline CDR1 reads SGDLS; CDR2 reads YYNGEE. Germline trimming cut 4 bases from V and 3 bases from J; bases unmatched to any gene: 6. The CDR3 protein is CASSPGLAGGYYEQYF. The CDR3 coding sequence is TGTGCCAGCAGCCCAGGACTAGCGGGAGGTTACTACGAGCAGTACTTC.

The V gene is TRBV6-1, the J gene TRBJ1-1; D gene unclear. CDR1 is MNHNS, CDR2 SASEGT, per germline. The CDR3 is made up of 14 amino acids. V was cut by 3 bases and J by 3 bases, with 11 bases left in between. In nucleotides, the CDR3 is TGTGCCAGCAGTGAGAGAAGTGAATACACTGAAGCTTTCTTT. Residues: CASSERSEYTEAFF.

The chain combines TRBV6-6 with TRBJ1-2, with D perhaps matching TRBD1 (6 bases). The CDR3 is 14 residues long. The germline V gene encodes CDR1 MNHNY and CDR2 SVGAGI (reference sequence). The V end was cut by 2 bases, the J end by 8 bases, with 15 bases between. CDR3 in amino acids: CASSYIDQGQGYTF. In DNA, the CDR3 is TGTGCCAGCAGTTACATCGATCAGGGGCAAGGCTACACCTTC.

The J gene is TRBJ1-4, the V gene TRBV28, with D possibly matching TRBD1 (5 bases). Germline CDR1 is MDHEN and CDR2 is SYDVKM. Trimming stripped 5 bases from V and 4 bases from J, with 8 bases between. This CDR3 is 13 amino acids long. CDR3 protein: CASSPQGNEKLFF. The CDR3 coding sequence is TGTGCCAGCAGTCCTCAGGGTAATGAAAAACTGTTTTTT.

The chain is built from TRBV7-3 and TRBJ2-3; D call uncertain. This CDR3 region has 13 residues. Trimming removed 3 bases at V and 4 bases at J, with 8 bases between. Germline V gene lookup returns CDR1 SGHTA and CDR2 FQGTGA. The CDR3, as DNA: TGTGCCAGCAGCTTTAAAGGAGCAGATACGCAGTATTTT. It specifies CASSFKGADTQYF.

The chain's CDR3 is CASSFQREQIQQYF. Written as DNA, the CDR3 is TGTGCCAGCAGCTTCCAGCGGGAGCAAATCCAGCAGTACTTC. The chain couples TRBV11-3 to TRBJ2-7, with 8 bases identical to TRBD2. The CDR3 covers 14 residues. Trimming cost V 3 bases and J 8 bases; bases outside gene matches: 9. Germline CDR1 SGHNT, CDR2 YENEEA.

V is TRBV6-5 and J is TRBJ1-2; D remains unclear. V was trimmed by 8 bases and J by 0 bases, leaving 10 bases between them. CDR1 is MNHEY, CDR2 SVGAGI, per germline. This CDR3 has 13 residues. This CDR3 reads CASYRYPNYGYTF. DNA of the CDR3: TGTGCCAGCTATAGATATCCTAACTATGGCTACACCTTC.